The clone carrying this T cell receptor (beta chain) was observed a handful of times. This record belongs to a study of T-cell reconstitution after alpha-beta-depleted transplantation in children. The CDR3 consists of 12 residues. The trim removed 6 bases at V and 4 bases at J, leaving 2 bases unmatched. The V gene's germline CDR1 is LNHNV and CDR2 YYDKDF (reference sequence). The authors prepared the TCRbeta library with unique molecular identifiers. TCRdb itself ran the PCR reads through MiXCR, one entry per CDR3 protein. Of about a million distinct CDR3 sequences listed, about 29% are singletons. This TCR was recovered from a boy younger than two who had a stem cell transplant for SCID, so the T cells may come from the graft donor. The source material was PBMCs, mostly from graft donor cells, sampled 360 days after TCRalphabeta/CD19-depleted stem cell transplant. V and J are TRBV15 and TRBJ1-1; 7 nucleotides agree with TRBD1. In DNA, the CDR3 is TGTGCCACCAGGAACAGGGGCACTGAAGCTTTCTTT. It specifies CATRNRGTEAFF.